The T cell receptor beta chain described here comes from a study of early T cells in non-severe SARS-CoV-2 infection. As for the study in general: Bulk RNA from unsorted whole blood was sequenced; chains were unpaired. Study-level results: Comparison of clonotypes with VDJdb favored anti-spike CD8 responses while missing private and CD4 specificities.

A note on this clonotype: No antigen is known for it.

Unique molecular identifiers were added to individual cDNA molecules. From the 5' RACE reads, TCRdb called clonotypes with MiXCR, one entry per CDR3 protein. The table lists about 73,000 distinct CDR3 sequences, roughly 13% of them singletons, with 11% to 15% in the top ten. Per germline, CDR1 DFQATT and CDR2 SNEGSKA (reference sequence). The CDR3 is 12 amino acids. Trimming took 6 bases from V and 5 from J, leaving 13 bases between them. V is TRBV20-1 and J is TRBJ2-5, with D possibly called TRBD1 or TRBD2 (5 bases each). The TCR originated in an adult who was a healthcare worker with PCR-confirmed SARS-CoV-2 infection or an uninfected control (not recorded which). Sequencing used whole blood. This CDR3 reads CSATGTMETQYF. CDR3 sequence (DNA): TGCAGTGCCACCGGGACGATGGAGACCCAGTACTTC.